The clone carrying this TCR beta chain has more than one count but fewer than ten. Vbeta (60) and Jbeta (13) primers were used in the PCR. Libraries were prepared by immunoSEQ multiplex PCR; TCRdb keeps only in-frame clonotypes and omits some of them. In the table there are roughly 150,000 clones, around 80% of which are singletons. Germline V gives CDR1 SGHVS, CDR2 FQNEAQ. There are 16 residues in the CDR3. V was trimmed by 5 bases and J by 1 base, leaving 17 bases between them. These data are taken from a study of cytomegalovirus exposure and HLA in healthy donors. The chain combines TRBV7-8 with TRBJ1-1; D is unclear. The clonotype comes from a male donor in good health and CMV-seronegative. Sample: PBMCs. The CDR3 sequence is CASSPTGMAANTEAFF. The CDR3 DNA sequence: TGTGCCAGCAGCCCAACCGGAATGGCGGCGAACACTGAAGCTTTCTTT. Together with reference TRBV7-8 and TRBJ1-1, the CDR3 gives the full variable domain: GAGVSQSPRYKVAKRGQDVALRCDPISGHVSLFWYQQALGQGPEFLTYFQNEAQLDKSGLPSDRFFAERPEGSVSTLKIQRTQQEDSAVYLCASSPTGMAANTEAFFGQGTRLTVV.